This record concerns one TCR beta chain sequence. This sample was taken from a study of blood T cell repertoires in COVID-19. Overall study context: There were acute and convalescent COVID-19 samples, and they came from the United States, Italy and Spain. T cells, B-cell-depleted T cells, or PBMCs provided the cDNA or gDNA that served as material.

Cohort allocation depended upon clinical history that participants reported. Assay: immunoSEQ multiplex PCR; the TCRdb copy retains only in-frame clones and omits some. The table includes 300,000 to 400,000 clones, 88% detected once. The CDR3 extends over 13 amino acids. The germline V gene has CDR1 SNHLY and CDR2 FYNNEI. Trimming pared 8 bases from V and 8 bases from J, leaving 16 bases between. The material sequenced was PBMCs or T cells enriched from blood (not recorded which). The rearrangement uses TRBV2 and TRBJ2-1; weak D call: TRBD1 (5 bases). The sequence came from a young woman with acute COVID-19. The CDR3: CASSSQGFDEQFF. For the CDR3, the DNA is TGTGCCAGCTCGAGCCAGGGTTTCGATGAGCAGTTCTTC.